One and the same sample provided the 19 T cell receptor beta chains below, sequenced in a study of cytomegalovirus exposure and HLA in healthy donors. Vbeta (60) and Jbeta (13) primers were used in the PCR. Repertoires were generated with immunoSEQ multiplex PCR, while TCRdb's copy carries only in-frame clones and drops some. The data show 150,000 to 250,000 clones, 85% seen once. The sequencing sample was made of PBMCs. The source is a woman between 50 and 59 years old in good health and CMV-seronegative.

This clone was detected a few times. The V call is TRBV2, the J call TRBJ2-3; 8 positions match TRBD1. V shed 7 bases, J shed 1 base, and the junction held 7 bases outside the gene matches. The CDR3 covers 15 residues. In germline, CDR1 is SNHLY, CDR2 FYNNEI. CDR3: CASTAGGAGTDTQYF. The CDR3 region has the DNA TGTGCCAGCACCGCAGGGGGCGCGGGCACAGATACGCAGTATTTT. The variable domain in full, completed from reference TRBV2 and TRBJ2-3, reads EPEVTQTPSHQVTQMGQEVILRCVPISNHLYFYWYRQILGQKVEFLVSFYNNEISEKSEIFDDQFSVERPDGSNFTLKIRSTKLEDSAMYFCASTAGGAGTDTQYFGPGTRLTVL.

This clone was seen just once. The rearrangement uses TRBV28 and TRBJ1-2; no firm D call. Trimming took 6 bases from V and 4 from J, leaving 12 bases between them. Germline CDR1 is MDHEN and CDR2 is SYDVKM. The CDR3 is 13 amino acids. In DNA form, the CDR3 reads TGTGCCAGCAGCGGAGGGCCCCCCTATGGCTACACCTTC. Translating it yields CASSGGPPYGYTF.

This clone was detected a few times. The gene calls are TRBV27 and TRBJ1-2, with unresolved D. The germline gives CDR1 MNHEY, CDR2 SMNVEV (reference sequence). V lost 4 bases and J lost 7, with 16 bases in between. The CDR3 totals 14 residues. CDR3 region: CASSYTGTGSGYTF. The CDR3 nucleotides read TGTGCCAGCAGTTATACCGGCACGGGGAGTGGCTACACCTTC.

This clone was found once. V and J are TRBV14 and TRBJ1-4; no reliable D call. The CDR3 length is 16 residues. V dropped 1 base and J dropped 0 bases, with 9 bases sitting between them. Germline CDR1 is SGHDN and CDR2 is FVKESK. CDR3 loop: CASSQGWGATNEKLFF. CDR3 in DNA: TGTGCCAGCAGCCAAGGGTGGGGAGCAACTAATGAAAAACTGTTTTTT.

V and J are TRBV5-8 and TRBJ2-7; no clear D. The CDR3 is made up of 14 amino acids. Per germline, CDR1 SGHTS and CDR2 YDEGEE. V dropped 4 bases and J dropped 3 bases, with 14 bases sitting between them. CDR3 DNA sequence: TGTGCCAGCAGCCCGCCTGACATCTTCTACGAGCAGTACTTC. Its protein product is CASSPPDIFYEQYF. The complete variable domain, with remaining parts taken from reference TRBV5-8 and TRBJ2-7, reads EAGVTQSPTHLIKTRGQQATLRCSPISGHTSVYWYQQALGLGLQFLLWYDEGEERNRGNFPPRFSGRQFPNYSSELNVNALELEDSALYLCASSPPDIFYEQYFGPGTRLTVT.

In this sample, this clone turned up a few times. The rearrangement links TRBV6-1 to TRBJ1-2; a weak D match, TRBD1 (5 bases). V shed 8 bases and J shed 2 bases, with 15 bases lying between them. The CDR3 has 14 residues. Germline V lookup: CDR1 MNHNS, CDR2 SASEGT. The CDR3: CASRVFQGNYGYTF. As DNA, the CDR3 is TGTGCCAGCCGTGTTTTTCAGGGAAACTATGGCTACACCTTC.

About this clone: The same CDR3 is also encoded by other DNA sequences in this sample. The rearrangement links TRBV5-1 to TRBJ2-3, with D maybe TRBD2 (6 bases). The germline gives CDR1 SGHRS, CDR2 YFSETQ. This CDR3 has 15 amino acids. V lost 2 bases and J 2 bases, leaving 12 bases between the germline ends. The CDR3 reads CASSLVGGTTDTQYF. For the CDR3, the DNA is TGCGCCAGCAGCTTAGTAGGAGGGACCACAGATACGCAGTATTTT. The complete variable domain, with remaining parts taken from reference TRBV5-1 and TRBJ2-3, reads KAGVTQTPRYLIKTRGQQVTLSCSPISGHRSVSWYQQTPGQGLQFLFEYFSETQRNKGNFPGRFSGRQFSNSRSEMNVSTLELGDSALYLCASSLVGGTTDTQYFGPGTRLTVL.

J is TRBJ1-2 and V is TRBV7-9, with a possible D match to TRBD1 (5 bases). Trimming removed 5 bases at V and 2 bases at J, with 18 bases between. This CDR3 has 16 residues. CDR1 is SEHNR, CDR2 FQNEAQ, per germline (reference sequence). CDR3 bases: TGTGCCAGCAGCCCGACCGGGACTCGGGGCAACTATGGCTACACCTTC. The encoded protein is CASSPTGTRGNYGYTF.

The rearrangement uses TRBV11-2 and TRBJ2-7, with D possibly matching TRBD1 (5 bases). CDR3 length equals 12 residues. Trimming shortened V by 6 bases and J by 6 bases, and 12 bases separated the two germline ends. Germline lookup yields CDR1 SGHAT and CDR2 FQNNGV. The CDR3 protein is CASSSRGPEQYF. The CDR3, as DNA: TGTGCCAGCAGTTCAAGGGGCCCCGAGCAGTACTTC.

The chain couples TRBV28 to TRBJ1-2; tentative D call: TRBD1 (5 bases). The CDR3 is 13 amino acids. Germline loops: CDR1 MDHEN, CDR2 SYDVKM. Trimming cost V 4 bases and J 6 bases, with 12 bases left between them. CDR3 loop: CASSWEGRNGYTF. CDR3 sequence (DNA): TGTGCCAGCAGTTGGGAGGGACGGAATGGCTACACCTTC.

This clone has a single count. This rearrangement joins TRBV27 to TRBJ1-4; tentative D call: TRBD1 (5 bases). Germline assignment: CDR1 MNHEY and CDR2 SMNVEV (reference sequence). The germline V and J ends were trimmed by 4 bases and 8 bases, with 11 bases remaining between them. The CDR3 length is 13 residues. The CDR3: CASSWSQGEKLFF. The CDR3 coding sequence is TGTGCCAGCAGTTGGAGTCAGGGCGAAAAACTGTTTTTT.

This clone was observed a few times. The chain carries TRBV13 and TRBJ1-2; 7 bases are a match to TRBD1. The CDR3 contains 13 residues. Germline-derived CDR1 and CDR2 are PRHDT and FYEKMQ (reference sequence). J was trimmed by 8 bases and V by 8 bases; bases with no gene match: 11. CDR3: CASDSDDRDGYTF. DNA of the CDR3: TGTGCCAGCGACTCCGACGACAGGGACGGCTACACCTTC.

The chain is built from TRBV4-1 and TRBJ1-1; D unresolved. V was cut by 2 bases and J by 0 bases, with 10 bases left in between. The CDR3 loop spans 15 amino acids. CDR1 and CDR2 (germline): MGHRA, YSYEKL. The CDR3 sequence: CASSQTTLVNTEAFF. The CDR3 DNA reads TGCGCCAGCAGCCAAACGACCCTAGTGAACACTGAAGCTTTCTTT.

V usage is TRBV18 and J usage is TRBJ2-5; maybe TRBD1 (5 bases). This CDR3 is 16 amino acids long. Germline CDR1 is KGHSH and CDR2 is LQKENI. V shed 0 bases and J shed 2 bases, with 13 bases lying between them. DNA of the CDR3: TGTGCCAGCTCACCACCCGGCAGGACATTACAAGAGACCCAGTACTTC. This codes for CASSPPGRTLQETQYF.

The V and J genes are TRBV11-2 and TRBJ1-1; maybe TRBD1 (5 bases). The length of the CDR3 is 13 residues. V was pared by 5 bases and J by 4 bases, with 11 bases between. Germline assignment: CDR1 SGHAT and CDR2 FQNNGV. In nucleotides, the CDR3 is TGTGCCAGCAGCCAGATGGGGGGCACTGAAGCTTTCTTT. Encoded protein: CASSQMGGTEAFF.

The V and J genes are TRBV27 and TRBJ2-7, with no clear D. The CDR3 runs 13 residues. Germline-derived CDR1 and CDR2 are MNHEY and SMNVEV (reference sequence). V lost 7 bases to trimming and J lost 3 bases, with 13 bases between them. The CDR3 region has the DNA TGTGCCAGCATCTTAGCCTCAAACTACGAGCAGTACTTC. Its translation: CASILASNYEQYF.

This sequence joins TRBV5-6 and TRBJ2-1; 7 bases match TRBD1. The CDR3 extends over 15 amino acids. The junction had 12 bases not matched to a gene; V was cut back by 3 bases and J by 9 bases. Germline V CDR1 and CDR2: SGHDT, YYEEEE. The CDR3 nucleotides are TGTGCCAGCAGCTCACAGGGGCGGGCGGTCGGTGAGCAGTTCTTC. Translation: CASSSQGRAVGEQFF.

The CDR3 DNA sequence: TGTGCCTGCAAAAGGGGCCCCTACGAGCAGTACTTC. This sequence encodes CACKRGPYEQYF. The V and J genes are TRBV28 and TRBJ2-7; tentative D call: TRBD1 (5 bases). V lost 11 bases and J lost 2, with 13 bases in between. This CDR3 is 12 amino acids long. The germline V gene has CDR1 MDHEN and CDR2 SYDVKM.

V and J are TRBV7-9 and TRBJ2-3; TRBD2 matches at 14 bases. Germline values: CDR1 SEHNR, CDR2 FQNEAQ (reference sequence). This CDR3 is built from 18 residues. After removal of 2 bases from V and 5 bases from J, the junction contained 9 bases not matched to a gene. The CDR3 protein is CASSLSWGTSGSLDTQYF. CDR3 nucleotides: TGTGCCAGCAGCTTATCGTGGGGGACTAGCGGGAGTTTAGATACGCAGTATTTT. The full variable domain, in which reference TRBV7-9 and TRBJ2-3 provide the parts outside the CDR3, is DTGVSQNPRHKITKRGQNVTFRCDPISEHNRLYWYRQTLGQGPEFLTYFQNEAQLEKSRLLSDRFSAERPKGSFSTLEIQRTEQGDSAMYLCASSLSWGTSGSLDTQYFGPGTRLTVL.